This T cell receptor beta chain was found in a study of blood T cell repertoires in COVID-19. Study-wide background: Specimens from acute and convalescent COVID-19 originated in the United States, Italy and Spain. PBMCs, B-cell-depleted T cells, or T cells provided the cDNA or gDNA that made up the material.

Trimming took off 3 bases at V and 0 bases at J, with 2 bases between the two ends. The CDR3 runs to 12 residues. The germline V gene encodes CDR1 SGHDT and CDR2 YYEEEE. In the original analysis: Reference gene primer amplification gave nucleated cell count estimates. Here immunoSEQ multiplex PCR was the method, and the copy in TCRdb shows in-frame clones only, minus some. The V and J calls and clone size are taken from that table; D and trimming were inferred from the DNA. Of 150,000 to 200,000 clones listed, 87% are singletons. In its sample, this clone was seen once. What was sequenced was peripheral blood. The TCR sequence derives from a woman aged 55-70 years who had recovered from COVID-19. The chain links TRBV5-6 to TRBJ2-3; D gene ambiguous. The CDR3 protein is CASSSSTDTQYF. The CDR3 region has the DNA TGTGCCAGCAGCTCTAGCACAGATACGCAGTATTTT.